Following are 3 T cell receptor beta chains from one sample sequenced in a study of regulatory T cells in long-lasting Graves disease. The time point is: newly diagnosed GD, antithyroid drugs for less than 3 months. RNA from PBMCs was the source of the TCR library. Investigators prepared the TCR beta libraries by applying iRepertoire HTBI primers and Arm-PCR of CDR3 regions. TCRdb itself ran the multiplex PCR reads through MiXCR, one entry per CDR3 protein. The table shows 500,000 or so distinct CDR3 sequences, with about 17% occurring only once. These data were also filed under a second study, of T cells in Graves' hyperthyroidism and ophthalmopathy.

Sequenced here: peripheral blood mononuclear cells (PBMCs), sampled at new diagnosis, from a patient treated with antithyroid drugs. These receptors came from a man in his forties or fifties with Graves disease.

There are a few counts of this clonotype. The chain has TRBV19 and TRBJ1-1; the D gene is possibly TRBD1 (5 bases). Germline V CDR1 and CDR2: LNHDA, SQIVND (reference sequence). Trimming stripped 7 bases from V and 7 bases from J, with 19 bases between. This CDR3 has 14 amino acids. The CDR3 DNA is TGTGCCAGTATGATGGAGGGGCTGTCTAATGAAGCTTTCTTT. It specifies CASMMEGLSNEAFF.

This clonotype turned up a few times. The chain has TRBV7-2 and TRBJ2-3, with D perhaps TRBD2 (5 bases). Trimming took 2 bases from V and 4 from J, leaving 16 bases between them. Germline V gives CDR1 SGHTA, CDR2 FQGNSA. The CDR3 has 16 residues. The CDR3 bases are TGTGCCAGCAGCTTAAACGGGCCTAGCAAAGCAGATACGCAGTATTTT. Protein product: CASSLNGPSKADTQYF.

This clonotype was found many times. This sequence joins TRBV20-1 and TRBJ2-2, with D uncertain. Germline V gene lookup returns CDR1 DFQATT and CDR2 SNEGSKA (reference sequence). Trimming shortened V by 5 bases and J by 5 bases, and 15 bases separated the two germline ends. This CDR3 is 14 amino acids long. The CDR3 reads CSARQIWGTGELFF. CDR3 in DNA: TGCAGTGCTCGGCAGATTTGGGGTACCGGGGAGCTGTTTTTT.